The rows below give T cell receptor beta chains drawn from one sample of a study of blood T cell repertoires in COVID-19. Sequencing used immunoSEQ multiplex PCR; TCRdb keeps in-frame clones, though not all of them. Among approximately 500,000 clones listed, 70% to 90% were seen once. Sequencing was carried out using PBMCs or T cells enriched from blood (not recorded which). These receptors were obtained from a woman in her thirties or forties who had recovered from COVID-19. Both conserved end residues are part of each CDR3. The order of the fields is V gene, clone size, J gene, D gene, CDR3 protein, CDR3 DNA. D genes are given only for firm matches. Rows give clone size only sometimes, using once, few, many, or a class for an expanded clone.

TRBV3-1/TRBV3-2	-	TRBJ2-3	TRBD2	CASSPSLAGDGDTQYF	TGTGCCAGCAGCCCCAGCTTAGCGGGAGACGGGGATACGCAGTATTTT
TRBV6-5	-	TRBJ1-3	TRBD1	CASRPQGISGNTIYF	TGTGCCAGCAGACCACAGGGGATCTCTGGAAACACCATATATTTT
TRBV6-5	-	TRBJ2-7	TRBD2	CASSYTSGSSYEQYF	TGTGCCAGCAGTTACACTAGCGGGAGCTCCTACGAGCAGTACTTC
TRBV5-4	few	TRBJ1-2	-	CASSLDLTGSYGYTF	TGTGCCAGCAGCTTGGACCTAACAGGGAGCTATGGCTACACCTTC
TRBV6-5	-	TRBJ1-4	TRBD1	CASSTDRGGSEKLFF	TGTGCCAGCAGTACCGACAGGGGGGGGAGTGAAAAACTGTTTTTT
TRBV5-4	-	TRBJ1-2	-	CASSVDSPIYGYTF	TGTGCCAGCAGCGTGGACAGCCCAATTTATGGCTACACCTTC
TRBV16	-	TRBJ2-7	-	CASSQSPGYYEQYF	TGTGCCAGCAGCCAATCGCCAGGCTACTACGAGCAGTACTTC
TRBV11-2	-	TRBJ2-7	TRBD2	CASSLVLTSGTYEQYF	TGTGCCAGCAGCTTAGTTCTGACTAGCGGGACCTACGAGCAGTACTTC
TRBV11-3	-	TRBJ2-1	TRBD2	CASRPRRASGGDEQFF	TGTGCCAGCAGACCGAGGAGGGCTAGCGGAGGGGACGAGCAGTTCTTC
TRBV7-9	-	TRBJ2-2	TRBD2	CASGPGGRASTGELFF	TGTGCCAGCGGACCTGGCGGGAGGGCCTCTACCGGGGAGCTGTTTTTT
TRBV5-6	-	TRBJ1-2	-	CASSFPGQTYGYTF	TGTGCCAGCAGCTTCCCCGGACAGACCTATGGCTACACCTTC
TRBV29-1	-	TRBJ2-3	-	CSVVPRQSSTDTQYF	TGCAGCGTTGTTCCTCGACAGTCCTCCACAGATACGCAGTATTTT
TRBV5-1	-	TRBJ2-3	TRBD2	CASSDGLAGGMDTQYF	TGCGCCAGCAGCGATGGACTAGCGGGAGGTATGGATACGCAGTATTTT
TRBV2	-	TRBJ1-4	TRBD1	CASSKDRGEKLFF	TGTGCCAGCAGTAAAGACAGGGGTGAAAAACTGTTTTTT
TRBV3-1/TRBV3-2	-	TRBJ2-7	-	CASSRPGVGSYEQYF	TGTGCCAGCAGCCGTCCGGGAGTAGGGTCCTACGAGCAGTACTTC
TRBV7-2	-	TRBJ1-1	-	CASSLVAGGNTEAFF	TGTGCCAGCAGCTTAGTGGCGGGCGGGAACACTGAAGCTTTCTTT
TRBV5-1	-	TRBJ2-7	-	CASSLATDSYEQYF	TGCGCCAGCAGCTTGGCGACAGACTCCTACGAGCAGTACTTC
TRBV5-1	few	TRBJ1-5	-	CASSLDGISNQPQHF	TGCGCCAGCAGCTTGGACGGGATTAGCAATCAGCCCCAGCATTTT
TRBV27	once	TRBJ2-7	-	CASSLANSYEQYF	TGTGCCAGCAGTTTAGCGAACTCCTACGAGCAGTACTTC
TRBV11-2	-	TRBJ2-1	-	CASSRQLGEQFF	TGTGCCAGCAGCCGCCAACTCGGTGAGCAGTTCTTC
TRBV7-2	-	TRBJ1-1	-	CASSLVGGPTEAFF	TGTGCCAGCAGCTTAGTCGGGGGGCCCACTGAAGCTTTCTTT
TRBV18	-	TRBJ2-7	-	CASSSLRDEQYF	TGTGCCAGCTCATCCCTTCGCGACGAGCAGTACTTC
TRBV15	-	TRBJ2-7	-	CATSRGQVDSYEQYF	TGTGCCACCAGCAGAGGACAGGTGGACTCCTACGAGCAGTACTTC
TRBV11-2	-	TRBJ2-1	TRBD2	CASSGLAGVYNEQFF	TGTGCCAGCAGCGGACTAGCGGGAGTCTACAATGAGCAGTTCTTC
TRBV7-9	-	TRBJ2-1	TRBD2	CASSLVQPSSGIYYNEQFF	TGTGCCAGCAGCTTAGTACAGCCATCCAGCGGGATCTATTACAATGAGCAGTTCTTC
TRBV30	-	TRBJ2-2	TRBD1	CAWSRTGGAGTGELFF	TGTGCCTGGAGTCGGACAGGGGGCGCGGGGACCGGGGAGCTGTTTTTT
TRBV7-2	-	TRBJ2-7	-	CASSLLGVDEQYF	TGTGCCAGCAGCTTACTAGGTGTCGACGAGCAGTACTTC
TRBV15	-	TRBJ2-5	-	CATSSPSMNPIETQYF	TGTGCCACCAGCAGTCCCTCTATGAACCCCATAGAGACCCAGTACTTC
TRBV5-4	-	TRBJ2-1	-	CASSLDSSVYNEQFF	TGTGCCAGCAGCTTGGATTCTAGCGTCTACAATGAGCAGTTCTTC
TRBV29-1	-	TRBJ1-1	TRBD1	CSVGQGWNTEAFF	TGCAGCGTCGGACAGGGTTGGAACACTGAAGCTTTCTTT
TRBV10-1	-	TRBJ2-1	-	CASGSTAYNEQFF	TGCGCCAGCGGATCAACAGCTTACAATGAGCAGTTCTTC
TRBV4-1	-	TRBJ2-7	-	CASSQERTRGYEQYF	TGCGCCAGCAGCCAAGAACGGACTAGGGGGTACGAGCAGTACTTC
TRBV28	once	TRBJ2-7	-	CASSLSHPREGDEQYF	TGTGCCAGCAGTTTATCCCACCCACGAGAGGGTGACGAGCAGTACTTC
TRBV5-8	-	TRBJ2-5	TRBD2	CASSSFWGGREETQYF	TGTGCCAGCAGCTCGTTCTGGGGGGGACGGGAAGAGACCCAGTACTTC
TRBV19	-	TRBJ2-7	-	CASSAGTGEQYF	TGTGCCAGTAGTGCCGGGACTGGCGAGCAGTACTTC
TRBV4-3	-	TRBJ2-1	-	CASSQDRQGAYNEQFF	TGCGCCAGCAGCCAAGATCGGCAAGGGGCCTACAATGAGCAGTTCTTC
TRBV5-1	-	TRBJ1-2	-	CASSVRTTGSPYGYTF	TGCGCCAGCAGCGTACGGACCACAGGGTCCCCCTATGGCTACACCTTC
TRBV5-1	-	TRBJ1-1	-	CASSLEVGAGTEAFF	TGCGCCAGCAGCTTGGAAGTGGGGGCTGGCACTGAAGCTTTCTTT
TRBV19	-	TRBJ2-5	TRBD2	CASSLSVSGRLLETQYF	TGTGCCAGTAGTCTATCAGTCAGCGGGAGGTTACTAGAGACCCAGTACTTC
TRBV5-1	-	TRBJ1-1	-	CASSGGRSTEAFF	TGCGCCAGCAGTGGGGGGAGGAGCACTGAAGCTTTCTTT
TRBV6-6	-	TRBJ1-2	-	CASSYSSRGDGYTF	TGTGCCAGCAGTTACTCTAGCAGGGGTGATGGCTACACCTTC
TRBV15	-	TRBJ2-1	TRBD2	CATSRVRLTSGSVEQFF	TGTGCCACCAGCAGAGTAAGGCTGACTAGCGGGAGTGTTGAGCAGTTCTTC
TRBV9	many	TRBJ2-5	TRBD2	CASSVTAGGLETQYF	TGTGCCAGCAGCGTGACAGCGGGAGGACTAGAGACCCAGTACTTC
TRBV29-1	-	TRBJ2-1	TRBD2	CSVDTGWGGNVASWGRNEQFF	TGCAGCGTTGATACCGGTTGGGGAGGGAATGTGGCCTCTTGGGGGAGGAATGAGCAGTTCTTC
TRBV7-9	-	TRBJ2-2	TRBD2	CASSPPSGTQTGELFF	TGTGCCAGCAGCCCCCCTAGCGGCACTCAGACCGGGGAGCTGTTTTTT
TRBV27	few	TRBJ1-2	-	CASQGRVGYGYTF	TGTGCCAGCCAGGGGAGAGTAGGGTATGGCTACACCTTC